The clone carrying this T cell receptor (beta chain) was detected only a few times. Antigen: not known. These data belong to a study of vaccination effects on CD4 cells after COVID-19. Looking at the study overall: Among convalescent patients, two provided samples 16 days and one week before vaccination.

Germline CDR1 is SNHLY and CDR2 is FYNNEI. Between the trimmed V and J ends, which lost 2 bases and 1 base, there was a span of 9 bases. The CDR3 covers 14 residues. Overall study findings and caveats: New vaccine-induced clones made up most post-vaccine spike-reactive clones in convalescents.

Expansion of antigen-specific CD4+ T cells with viral peptide pools was carried out by the ViraFEST assay before sequencing. The culture ran for approximately 10 days, and then CD4+ T cells were isolated. The person had a PCR-confirmed SARS-CoV-2 infection during March to December 2020. Cells had half their medium changed to IL-2 medium on days 3 and 7. Some clones are missing from TCRdb's copy, which holds only in-frame ones; the method was immunoSEQ multiplex PCR. The sample carries around 20,000 clones, roughly 80% recorded once. The V gene is TRBV2, the J gene TRBJ2-7, with D possibly matching TRBD1 (6 bases). Sequences were derived from CD4+ T cells from PBMCs cultured with a peptide pool, sampled before COVID-19 vaccination. The receptor's source is a human donor who had a prior SARS-CoV-2 infection. CDR3 residues: CASSEQGTSYEQYF. In DNA, the CDR3 is TGTGCCAGCAGTGAACAGGGGACATCCTACGAGCAGTACTTC.